The 9 T cell receptor beta chains given below trace back to one sample, sequenced in a study of cytomegalovirus exposure and HLA in healthy donors. The PCR contained 60 Vbeta and 13 Jbeta primers. The method was immunoSEQ multiplex PCR; TCRdb's version includes in-frame clones alone and lacks a portion of them. Of approximately 130,000 clones in the sample, over 70% were seen once. The sequenced sample consisted of PBMCs. The receptors shown here come from a man aged 25 to 40 in good health and CMV-seronegative.

The genes are TRBV18 and TRBJ2-7; 8 bases are a match to TRBD2. The J segment lost 6 bases and the V segment lost 2 bases, leaving 3 bases of the junction unmatched. The CDR3 covers 13 residues. Germline V gene sequence: CDR1 KGHSH, CDR2 LQKENI. The CDR3: CASSPEREPEQYF. CDR3 coding DNA: TGTGCCAGCTCACCAGAGCGGGAGCCCGAGCAGTACTTC. The variable domain in full, with the rest retrieved from reference TRBV18 and TRBJ2-7, is NAGVMQNPRHLVRRRGQEARLRCSPMKGHSHVYWYRQLPEEGLKFMVYLQKENIIDESGMPKERFSAEFPKEGPSILRIQQVVRGDSAAYFCASSPEREPEQYFGPGTRLTVT.

The chain recombines TRBV6-5 with TRBJ2-2; D might be TRBD2 (6 bases). V lost 4 bases to trimming and J lost 4 bases, with 13 bases between them. This CDR3 comprises 15 residues. The germline CDR1 and CDR2 sequences are MNHEY and SVGAGI. The CDR3 protein is CASSWLAGGTGELFF. CDR3 in DNA: TGTGCCAGCAGTTGGTTAGCCGGGGGCACCGGGGAGCTGTTTTTT.

This clone was seen repeatedly, ten times or more. This rearrangement joins TRBV5-5 to TRBJ1-1; a possible D gene is TRBD1 (6 bases). Germline CDR1 SGHKS, CDR2 YYEKEE (reference sequence). This CDR3 comprises 13 residues. Deletions cut 1 base from V and 5 bases from J, with 9 bases between. CDR3 loop: CASSLIGQTEAFF. CDR3 nucleotides: TGTGCCAGCAGCTTGATTGGACAGACTGAAGCTTTCTTT.

The rearrangement joins TRBV7-6 to TRBJ2-1; 9 bases are shared with TRBD2. The CDR3 has 17 amino acids. Germline assignment: CDR1 SGHVS and CDR2 FNYEAQ. V shed 7 bases and J 7 bases; nucleotides not matched to a gene: 17. The CDR3 here is CASILPNKLGLANEQFF. The CDR3 nucleotides read TGTGCCAGCATCCTCCCTAATAAGCTGGGACTAGCTAATGAGCAGTTCTTC. Full variable domain (missing parts from reference TRBV7-6 and TRBJ2-1): GAGVSQSPRYKVTKRGQDVALRCDPISGHVSLYWYRQALGQGPEFLTYFNYEAQQDKSGLPNDRFSAERPEGSISTLTIQRTEQRDSAMYRCASILPNKLGLANEQFFGPGTRLTVL.

This clone was counted a few times. This sequence joins TRBV11-2 and TRBJ1-4; 7 bases align to TRBD1. This CDR3 contains 13 residues. V shed 3 bases and J 8 bases; nucleotides not matched to a gene: 3. The germline CDR1 and CDR2 sequences are SGHAT and FQNNGV. The CDR3 nucleotides read TGTGCCAGCAGCTTCGGACAGGAAGAAAAACTGTTTTTT. This sequence encodes CASSFGQEEKLFF.

The J gene is TRBJ1-5, the V gene TRBV28; D not certain. CDR1 MDHEN and CDR2 SYDVKM come from the germline V gene. This CDR3 region has 17 residues. Trimming stripped 6 bases from V and 7 bases from J, with 25 bases between. CDR3 loop: CASSPGAGYQTKQPQHF. The CDR3 DNA follows: TGTGCCAGCAGCCCGGGAGCGGGATATCAGACGAAACAGCCCCAGCATTTT.

The CDR3 is CASKQGRRSQPQHF. The CDR3 coding sequence is TGCGCCAGCAAACAGGGACGCAGGTCTCAGCCCCAGCATTTT. The chain combines TRBV4-1 with TRBJ1-5; TRBD1 might be the D (6 bases). Per the germline V gene, CDR1 is MGHRA and CDR2 is YSYEKL. The CDR3 length is 14 residues. Trimming left V 7 bases short and J 6 bases short, with 16 bases between.

This chain connects TRBV10-3 to TRBJ2-1; 7 nucleotides agree with TRBD1. V lost 4 bases and J lost 5; bases outside the gene matches: 5. From germline, CDR1 is ENHRY and CDR2 SYGVKD. CDR3 size: 14 residues. The CDR3 loop reads CAISVWDRDNEQFF. In DNA, the CDR3 is TGTGCCATCAGTGTTTGGGACAGAGACAATGAGCAGTTCTTC.

The V call is TRBV18, the J call TRBJ2-4; D perhaps matches TRBD1 (5 bases). Germline V gene lookup returns CDR1 KGHSH and CDR2 LQKENI. The length of the CDR3 is 14 residues. Trimming took 5 bases from V and 0 from J, leaving 8 bases between them. This CDR3 reads CASSLTGAKNIQYF. The CDR3 coding sequence is TGTGCCAGCTCATTAACAGGAGCCAAAAACATTCAGTACTTC.